This T cell receptor beta chain was sequenced in a study of T-cell memory formation after mild COVID-19. TCRdb re-analysed the 5' RACE reads in MiXCR, keeping a single row per CDR3 protein. The sample gives about 110,000 distinct CDR3 sequences, around 12% of which show up once; about 27% is in the top ten. V was trimmed by 0 bases and J by 6 bases, leaving 11 bases between them. CDR1 and CDR2 (germline): LGHDT, YNNKEL (reference sequence). The CDR3 runs 15 residues. This clonotype was picked up a small number of times. The chain employs TRBV3-1 and TRBJ2-2; D gene unclear. Input material: PBMCs or a T cell subset sorted from them (not recorded which). The receptor was isolated from an adult woman who had mild COVID-19 (a few samples of this study predate the infection). Cell type and time point are not known. The CDR3 sequence is CASSQEPMGSGELFF. The CDR3 coding sequence is TGTGCCAGCAGCCAAGAACCTATGGGATCCGGGGAGCTGTTTTTT. Full variable domain (missing parts from reference TRBV3-1 and TRBJ2-2): DTAVSQTPKYLVTQMGNDKSIKCEQNLGHDTMYWYKQDSKKFLKIMFSYNNKELIINETVPNRFSPKSPDKAHLNLHINSLELGDSAVYFCASSQEPMGSGELFFGEGSRLTVL.